Presented here are 21 T cell receptor beta chains from one specimen sequenced in a study of OX40 agonist ivuxolimab in advanced cancers. TCRdb's table, derived via immunoSEQ multiplex PCR, lists solely in-frame clones and lacks some. The repertoire holds some 14,000 clones, with 84% as singletons. Sequenced here: CD4+ or CD8+ T cells sorted from blood, sampled in a trial of the OX40 agonist ivuxolimab. These receptors came from an adult with an advanced solid tumor such as melanoma, head and neck, liver or kidney cancer.

The rearrangement joins TRBV13 to TRBJ2-7, with D unclear. V was cut by 5 bases and J by 3 bases, with 8 bases left in between. Germline CDR1 PRHDT, CDR2 FYEKMQ (reference sequence). The CDR3 is 12 amino acids. The CDR3 is CASSLGYYEQYF. DNA of the CDR3: TGTGCCAGCAGCCTGGGGTACTACGAGCAGTACTTC.

The J gene is TRBJ2-7, the V gene TRBV27, with 8 bases aligning to TRBD2. Trimming cost V 6 bases and J 0 bases; bases outside gene matches: 1. The CDR3 runs to 13 residues. Germline CDR1 reads MNHEY; CDR2 reads SMNVEV (reference sequence). CDR3: CASRTSGSYEQYF. CDR3 coding DNA: TGTGCCAGCAGAACTAGCGGCTCCTACGAGCAGTACTTC.

In this sample, this clone turned up a few times. V and J are TRBV27 and TRBJ2-7; the D is unclear. The CDR3 contains 11 residues. V dropped 3 bases and J dropped 4 bases, with 4 bases sitting between them. Germline CDR1 and CDR2: MNHEY and SMNVEV (reference sequence). CDR3 bases: TGTGCCAGCAGTTTCTTTTACGAGCAGTACTTC. It translates to CASSFFYEQYF.

On this clone: An end of the junction differs from the germline gene, which may be a read error. The V and J genes are TRBV7-7 and TRBJ2-5, with D perhaps assigned TRBD1 or TRBD2 (5 bases each). The CDR3 covers 15 residues. Germline lookup yields CDR1 SSHAT and CDR2 FNYEAQ (reference sequence). This CDR3 reads CASSVPGRSRETQYF. In DNA, the CDR3 is TGTGCTAGCAGCGTGCCGGGACGGTCGAGAGAGACCCAGTACTTC.

The chain combines TRBV9 with TRBJ1-2; D is undetermined. Looked up from germline, CDR1 is SGDLS and CDR2 is YYNGEE. V lost 0 bases and J 7 bases, leaving 16 bases between the germline ends. CDR3 length: 15 residues. The CDR3 nucleotides are TGTGCCAGCAGCGTAGACCCAGATATCAACATTGGCTACACCTTC. Protein product: CASSVDPDINIGYTF.

The chain is built from TRBV19 and TRBJ2-1, with a possible D match to TRBD2 (6 bases). The V gene's germline CDR1 is LNHDA and CDR2 SQIVND (reference sequence). The CDR3 runs 14 residues. Trimming shortened V by 5 bases and J by 12 bases, and 20 bases separated the two germline ends. CDR3 loop: CASSWRNPLTRQFF. CDR3 DNA sequence: TGTGCCAGTAGTTGGAGAAACCCTTTGACTAGGCAGTTCTTC.

The chain combines TRBV6-5 with TRBJ1-1; no clear D. The V gene lost 4 bases and the J gene lost 4 bases, with 10 bases spanning the gap. The CDR3 consists of 13 residues. CDR1 and CDR2 (germline): MNHEY, SVGAGI. Written as DNA, the CDR3 is TGTGCCAGCAGTTTAGGGCAGATCACTGAAGCTTTCTTT. Translating gives CASSLGQITEAFF.

The gene calls are TRBV25-1 and TRBJ2-7, with TRBD2 as a possible D gene (7 bases). V lost 8 bases to trimming and J lost 4 bases, with 18 bases between them. This CDR3 comprises 14 residues. Germline assignment: CDR1 MGHDK and CDR2 SYGVNS. CDR3 DNA: TGTGCCAGCTCCGACGGCGGGGGCTGGTACGAGCAGTACTTC. Translating gives CASSDGGGWYEQYF.

This sequence joins TRBV28 and TRBJ2-7, with TRBD2 matching over 7 bases. The V and J ends lost 5 bases and 2 bases, in that order; junction bases with no gene match: 12. CDR3 length: 16 residues. Germline lookup yields CDR1 MDHEN and CDR2 SYDVKM. This chain's CDR3 is CASSAPGTTATYEQYF. The CDR3 coding sequence is TGTGCCAGCAGTGCCCCCGGGACTACCGCTACCTACGAGCAGTACTTC.

The chain couples TRBV2 to TRBJ2-5; D might be TRBD2 (6 bases). The germline V and J ends were trimmed by 3 bases and 4 bases, with 18 bases remaining between them. Per germline, CDR1 SNHLY and CDR2 FYNNEI. The CDR3 runs to 16 residues. DNA of the CDR3: TGTGCCAGCAGTGATCCCGAGGGAGGCGTCCGAGAGACCCAGTACTTC. Its translation: CASSDPEGGVRETQYF. The complete variable domain, with remaining parts taken from reference TRBV2 and TRBJ2-5, reads EPEVTQTPSHQVTQMGQEVILRCVPISNHLYFYWYRQILGQKVEFLVSFYNNEISEKSEIFDDQFSVERPDGSNFTLKIRSTKLEDSAMYFCASSDPEGGVRETQYFGPGTRLLVL.

V is TRBV11-2 and J is TRBJ2-1; 8 positions agree with TRBD1. The ends lost 8 bases at V and 9 bases at J; junction bases unmatched: 9. Germline V CDR1 and CDR2: SGHAT, FQNNGV. The CDR3 is 13 residues long. CDR3 amino acids: CASVQPGGLEQFF. CDR3 coding DNA: TGTGCCAGCGTCCAGCCAGGGGGCCTTGAGCAGTTCTTC.

The chain uses TRBV5-5 and TRBJ2-1, with D perhaps matching TRBD1 (5 bases). Germline V CDR1 and CDR2: SGHKS, YYEKEE (reference sequence). V lost 1 base, J lost 10 bases, and 12 bases lay in between. This CDR3 is built from 13 residues. CDR3 in amino acids: CASSLTQVWEQFF. DNA of the CDR3: TGTGCCAGCAGCTTGACACAGGTTTGGGAGCAGTTCTTC.

The chain has TRBV19 and TRBJ2-7; D is uncertain. The V end lost 0 bases, the J end lost 0 bases, and 9 bases lay between the germline ends. Germline V gene data show CDR1 as LNHDA and CDR2 as SQIVND (reference sequence). The CDR3 length is 15 residues. This chain's CDR3 is CASSIDQPLSYEQYF. CDR3 bases: TGTGCCAGTAGTATAGATCAACCTCTCTCCTACGAGCAGTACTTC.

This chain connects TRBV13 to TRBJ2-1; D might be TRBD1 (5 bases). Trimming took off 4 bases at V and 4 bases at J, with 8 bases between the two ends. The germline gives CDR1 PRHDT, CDR2 FYEKMQ (reference sequence). The CDR3 runs 13 residues. This CDR3 reads CASSSQGYNEQFF. Written as DNA, the CDR3 is TGTGCCAGCAGCTCGCAGGGATACAATGAGCAGTTCTTC.

This clone came up once. The CDR3 region has the DNA TGTGCCAGCAGTTCGGACTCCAGCACAGATACGCAGTATTTT. Translated: CASSSDSSTDTQYF. The chain combines TRBV27 with TRBJ2-3, with D tentatively TRBD2 (5 bases). The CDR3 contains 14 residues. Germline V lookup: CDR1 MNHEY, CDR2 SMNVEV (reference sequence). V lost 4 bases to trimming and J lost 0 bases, with 8 bases between them.

V and J are TRBV30 and TRBJ2-3; 9 nucleotides agree with TRBD1. Germline CDR1 reads GTSNPN; CDR2 reads SVGIG (reference sequence). The junction had 8 bases not matched to a gene; V was cut back by 4 bases and J by 3 bases. The CDR3 is made up of 15 amino acids. The CDR3 loop reads CAWTWGGTGTDTQYF. The CDR3 DNA sequence: TGTGCCTGGACCTGGGGGGGGACAGGGACAGATACGCAGTATTTT.

This clone has a handful of counts. V usage is TRBV7-9 and J usage is TRBJ2-7; 8 nucleotides align to TRBD2. This CDR3 is 16 amino acids long. The V gene end was trimmed by 4 bases and the J gene end by 0 bases; junction bases not matched to a gene: 8. The germline V gene has CDR1 SEHNR and CDR2 FQNEAQ (reference sequence). DNA for the CDR3: TGTGCCAGCAGCTCCACGGTAGCGGGATTCTCCTACGAGCAGTACTTC. It translates to CASSSTVAGFSYEQYF. The full variable domain, rest sourced from reference TRBV7-9 and TRBJ2-7, is DTGVSQNPRHKITKRGQNVTFRCDPISEHNRLYWYRQTLGQGPEFLTYFQNEAQLEKSRLLSDRFSAERPKGSFSTLEIQRTEQGDSAMYLCASSSTVAGFSYEQYFGPGTRLTVT.

This chain's CDR3 is CASSHGTSGRNEQFF. The DNA for the CDR3 is TGTGCCAGCAGCCATGGGACTAGCGGGAGGAATGAGCAGTTCTTC. The chain uses TRBV4-2 and TRBJ2-1; TRBD2 matches 15 bases. Germline loops: CDR1 LGHNA, CDR2 YNFKEQ. The CDR3 is made up of 15 amino acids. V shed 3 bases and J 7 bases; nucleotides not matched to a gene: 1.

The chain couples TRBV4-1 to TRBJ2-7, with TRBD1 matching over 9 bases. Germline-derived CDR1 and CDR2 are MGHRA and YSYEKL. The CDR3 extends over 14 amino acids. The V and J ends lost 4 bases and 3 bases, in that order; junction bases with no gene match: 4. The CDR3 region is CASSPRDRDYEQYF. The DNA for the CDR3 is TGCGCCAGCAGCCCGCGGGACAGGGACTACGAGCAGTACTTC.

By sample share, this clone is medium-sized. The gene calls are TRBV6-1 and TRBJ2-1; 10 bases are shared with TRBD2. Germline CDR1 reads MNHNS; CDR2 reads SASEGT. V lost 8 bases and J lost 2; bases outside the gene matches: 6. CDR3 length: 15 amino acids. The CDR3 coding sequence is TGTGCCAGCCACCGTACTAGCGGGACCTACAATGAGCAGTTCTTC. It codes for CASHRTSGTYNEQFF.

V and J are TRBV27 and TRBJ1-6; 8 positions match TRBD1. Germline-derived CDR1 and CDR2 are MNHEY and SMNVEV (reference sequence). Trimming took 0 bases from V and 8 from J; bases not matched to a gene: 3. The CDR3 has 15 residues. CDR3 in amino acids: CASSLSGQADSPLHF. In nucleotides, the CDR3 is TGTGCCAGCAGTTTATCGGGACAGGCGGATTCACCCCTCCACTTT.